These T cell receptor beta chains were read from a single sample in a study of blood T cell repertoires in COVID-19. Only in-frame clones appear in the TCRdb table, and some are missing; sequencing was by immunoSEQ multiplex PCR. The data show roughly 150,000 clones, approximately 87% seen once. Sequencing was performed on peripheral blood. Receptors originate from a woman in her seventies with COVID-19, enrolled during active disease. Both conserved end residues are part of each CDR3. D genes are given only for firm matches. The listing skips clone size in some rows; elsewhere it reads once, few, many or a size class.

d_gene,v_gene,j_gene,abundance,CDR3nt,CDR3aa
-,TRBV21-1,TRBJ1-1,once,TGTGCCAGCAGCAAACTCGGGGGACAGCTGAACACTGAAGCTTTCTTT,CASSKLGGQLNTEAFF
-,TRBV7-9,TRBJ1-2,-,TGTGCCAGCAGCTTAAAAGGGGCGCAGGATGGCTACACCTTC,CASSLKGAQDGYTF
TRBD1,TRBV19,TRBJ1-5,-,TGTGCCAGTAGGAAAGACAGGGAGGACCAGCCCCAGCATTTT,CASRKDREDQPQHF
-,TRBV2,TRBJ1-5,-,TGTGCCAGCAGTGACCCCGGACAGCGAGATCAGCCCCAGCATTTT,CASSDPGQRDQPQHF
TRBD2,TRBV5-1,TRBJ2-1,-,TGCGCCAGCAGCTTGGCCCCCGGCGGGGGGTCCCTTTACAATGAGCAGTTCTTC,CASSLAPGGGSLYNEQFF
-,TRBV10-2,TRBJ1-1,-,TGCGCCAGCAGTGTCGCAGGGCGGAACACTGAAGCTTTCTTT,CASSVAGRNTEAFF
TRBD2,TRBV7-6,TRBJ2-7,-,TGTGCCAGCAGCTTAGGGCTAGCGGGGGCCACCTACGAGCAGTACTTC,CASSLGLAGATYEQYF
-,TRBV12-2,TRBJ1-4,-,TGTGCAAGTCGCTTCGGGGTTTGCGGGATGGAAGAAAAACTGTTTTTT,CASRFGVCGMEEKLFF
-,TRBV6-6,TRBJ2-7,-,TGTGCCAGCAGTTACTCGCGGGGTTACTACGAGCAGTACTTC,CASSYSRGYYEQYF
-,TRBV12-3/TRBV12-4,TRBJ1-4,-,TGTGCCAGCAGCTACGGGGGGCTACATTTTTTT,CASSYGGLHFF
TRBD2,TRBV7-2,TRBJ2-7,-,TGTGCCAGCAGCTTCGGGACTAGCGGGGACGTCTACGAGCAGTACTTC,CASSFGTSGDVYEQYF
TRBD1,TRBV9,TRBJ1-5,-,TGTGCCAGCAGCGAGGGACAGACGCAGCCCCAGCATTTT,CASSEGQTQPQHF
TRBD1,TRBV19,TRBJ1-2,-,TGTGCCAGTAGTACCCCGGGACAGAGGTTCTATGGCTACACCTTC,CASSTPGQRFYGYTF
TRBD1,TRBV30,TRBJ1-1,-,TGTGCCTGGAGGAAACAGGGGGGCACTGAAGCTTTCTTT,CAWRKQGGTEAFF
TRBD1,TRBV4-1,TRBJ1-6,-,TGCGCCAGCAGCCTTCGACAGGGGGAGAATTCACCCCTCCACTTT,CASSLRQGENSPLHF
-,TRBV5-6,TRBJ1-3,-,TGTGCCAGCAGCTTGGACCGCAGGGTTGGAAACACCATATATTTT,CASSLDRRVGNTIYF
-,TRBV2,TRBJ1-1,-,TGTGCCAGCAGAGCCGACAGGAACACTGAAGCTTTCTTT,CASRADRNTEAFF
TRBD2,TRBV24-1,TRBJ2-1,-,TGTGCCACCAGTACCACCTTCGGGGGGTATAGCAATGAGCAGTTCTTC,CATSTTFGGYSNEQFF
-,TRBV27,TRBJ2-7,-,TGTGCCAGCAGTAAGACAGTTTCACTACTTTCCTACGAGCAGTACTTC,CASSKTVSLLSYEQYF
TRBD1,TRBV25-1,TRBJ1-1,-,TGTGCCAGCAGCCCGGGACAGAAGAACACTGAAGCTTTCTTT,CASSPGQKNTEAFF
-,TRBV30,TRBJ1-1,-,TGTGCCTGGATGGGCCGTGAAGCTTTCTTT,CAWMGREAFF
-,TRBV5-1,TRBJ1-6,-,TGCGCCAGCAGCTTGGAGGTAGGGCAGGGTAACTCACCCCTCCACTTT,CASSLEVGQGNSPLHF
TRBD1,TRBV7-2,TRBJ1-5,-,TGTGCCAGCAGCGCCACAGGGGGCTTACAGCCCCAGCATTTT,CASSATGGLQPQHF
TRBD1,TRBV30,TRBJ1-4,few,TGTGCCTGGAGTACTGGGACAGGGAGTGAAAAACTGTTTTTT,CAWSTGTGSEKLFF
-,TRBV28,TRBJ1-2,-,TGTGCCAGCACCCCAGTAGGGGTCTATGGCTACACCTTC,CASTPVGVYGYTF
TRBD1,TRBV7-2,TRBJ1-2,-,TGTGCCAGCAGCTTAGGACAGGGCTCTGGCTACACCTTC,CASSLGQGSGYTF
TRBD1,TRBV28,TRBJ1-6,-,TGTGCCAGCAGAAGGAGGGGGCTTGGTTCACCCCTCCACTTT,CASRRRGLGSPLHF
TRBD1,TRBV7-7,TRBJ1-4,-,TGTGCTAGCAGCGTCGGGACAGGGGTAAATGAAAAACTGTTTTTT,CASSVGTGVNEKLFF
TRBD1,TRBV19,TRBJ1-3,-,TGTGCCAGTAGTATAGCCCGGGACAGGGACTCTGGAAACACCATATATTTT,CASSIARDRDSGNTIYF
TRBD1,TRBV3-1/TRBV3-2,TRBJ2-7,-,TGTGCCAGCAGAATGACAGGGGGCCGGGAGCAGTACTTC,CASRMTGGREQYF
-,TRBV25-1,TRBJ1-1,-,TGTGCCAGCAGTCCCCCGGGTGTTAGTAAAGCTTTCTTT,CASSPPGVSKAFF
TRBD1,TRBV28,TRBJ1-3,-,TGTGCCAGCAGTGAAAGACAGGGCCCTTCTGGAAACACCATATATTTT,CASSERQGPSGNTIYF
TRBD1,TRBV5-6,TRBJ1-4,-,TGTGCCAGCAGCCCCATGGACAGGGGATATGAAAAACTGTTTTTT,CASSPMDRGYEKLFF
TRBD1,TRBV18,TRBJ2-1,-,TGTGCCAGCTCCGTTCCGGGGGGACAGGGAGGTTCCTACAATGAGCAGTTCTTC,CASSVPGGQGGSYNEQFF
TRBD1,TRBV27,TRBJ1-6,-,TGTGCCAGCAGTTTAGAGGACAGGGTATCTTCACCCCTCCACTTT,CASSLEDRVSSPLHF
-,TRBV9,TRBJ2-7,-,TGTGCCAGCAGCGGTCCTCGGAGGACCGCGAGTATAGGAGAGCAGTACTTC,CASSGPRRTASIGEQYF
TRBD2,TRBV5-4,TRBJ2-3,once,TGTGCCAGCAGCTTGAGGAGCGGGGTGAGGACAGATACGCAGTATTTT,CASSLRSGVRTDTQYF
TRBD1,TRBV7-2,TRBJ2-7,-,TGTGCCAGCAGCTTGGGGGTCACCGGGACAGGGTCCTACGAGCAGTACTTC,CASSLGVTGTGSYEQYF
TRBD1,TRBV15,TRBJ1-1,-,TGTGCCACCAGCAGCGACAGGGGGCTGGCTGAAGCTTTCTTT,CATSSDRGLAEAFF
-,TRBV11-2,TRBJ2-7,-,TGTGCCAGCAGCACCGGAAGGGGTCTCGGCGAGCAGTACTTC,CASSTGRGLGEQYF
TRBD1,TRBV5-6,TRBJ1-1,-,TGTGCCAGCAGCCCAGGGACAGGGCTCATGAACACTGAAGCTTTCTTT,CASSPGTGLMNTEAFF
-,TRBV5-1,TRBJ1-5,-,TGCGCCAGCAGCTTGGGAACAGGAAATCAGCCCCAGCATTTT,CASSLGTGNQPQHF
-,TRBV9,TRBJ1-3,-,TGTGCCAGCAGCGTAGACAGTGGAAACACCATATATTTT,CASSVDSGNTIYF
TRBD1,TRBV5-4,TRBJ1-2,-,TGTGCCAGCAGCGGGCCGGGACAGGGAAACTATGGCTACACCTTC,CASSGPGQGNYGYTF
TRBD2,TRBV5-1,TRBJ2-3,once,TGCGCCAGCAGCTTATCGGGGGGGACTAGCGGGCCCACAGATACGCAGTATTTT,CASSLSGGTSGPTDTQYF
-,TRBV21-1,TRBJ2-7,-,TGTGCCAGCAGCCATGTTTTCGGTTACAGAAGCTCCTACGAGCAGTACTTC,CASSHVFGYRSSYEQYF
-,TRBV5-6,TRBJ1-6,-,TGTGCCAGCAGCTTGTTTGGGGCGTCCAATTCACCCCTCCACTTT,CASSLFGASNSPLHF
-,TRBV7-2,TRBJ2-1,-,TGTGCCAGCAGCTTAAATTTGGCTAGCAGTTCCTACAATGAGCAGTTCTTC,CASSLNLASSSYNEQFF
TRBD1,TRBV27,TRBJ1-6,-,TGTGCCAGCAGTTGGGACAGCCTCAATTCACCCCTCCACTTT,CASSWDSLNSPLHF
-,TRBV3-1/TRBV3-2,TRBJ1-6,-,TGTGCCAGCAGCCAAGCAAGGACAGATAATTCACCCCTCCACTTT,CASSQARTDNSPLHF
TRBD1,TRBV7-8,TRBJ1-4,-,TGTGCCAGCAGCTTTGGACAGGGTTTAAAACTGTTTTTT,CASSFGQGLKLFF
TRBD2,TRBV7-8,TRBJ2-7,-,TGTGCCAGCAGCTCCCGGGACTACTCCTACGAGCAGTACTTC,CASSSRDYSYEQYF
-,TRBV6-5,TRBJ1-1,-,TGTGCCAGCACCCAGGGCCAAAGCACTGAAGCTTTCTTT,CASTQGQSTEAFF
TRBD2,TRBV19,TRBJ2-7,-,TGTGCCAGTAGTATAAGGACTAGCCTCGACGAGCAGTACTTC,CASSIRTSLDEQYF
-,TRBV10-1,TRBJ1-1,once,TGCGCCAGCAGTCCCCATCGGACAGACATGAACACTGAAGCTTTCTTT,CASSPHRTDMNTEAFF
-,TRBV5-4,TRBJ2-5,-,TGTGCCAGCCAGCCCGGGGGGCAGGAGACCCAGTACTTC,CASQPGGQETQYF
-,TRBV6-7,TRBJ2-3,-,TGTGCCAGCAGCGGGGTCGGCACACGAAGAACAGATACGCAGTATTTT,CASSGVGTRRTDTQYF
TRBD1,TRBV7-6,TRBJ1-2,-,TGTGCCAGCAGCTCCGGACAGGGAGGCTACACCTTC,CASSSGQGGYTF
-,TRBV12-3/TRBV12-4,TRBJ2-1,-,TGTGCCAGCAGTTTGGGAGAGTACAATGAGCAGTTCTTC,CASSLGEYNEQFF
TRBD1,TRBV28,TRBJ2-7,-,TGTGCCAGCAGCGACAGGGGCTACGAGCAGTACTTC,CASSDRGYEQYF